This TCR beta chain derives from a study of blood T cell repertoires in COVID-19. Study details: COVID-19 samples from acute and convalescent phases originated in the United States, Italy and Spain. Sample material is recorded as cDNA or gDNA derived from T cells, B-cell-depleted T cells, or PBMCs.

Per the original data handling: Amplification of reference gene primers provided the estimated nucleated cell counts. Profiled with immunoSEQ multiplex PCR; TCRdb holds only in-frame clones, not every one. V and J calls and clone size are given by that table; D and trimming were obtained from the DNA. The sample has approximately 140,000 clones; about 83% are singletons. Germline V gives CDR1 KGHSH, CDR2 LQKENI. V lost 6 bases and J lost 7; bases outside the gene matches: 12. The CDR3 spans 16 residues. V usage is TRBV18 and J usage is TRBJ2-2; TRBD1 aligns across 9 bases. This sequence originates from a woman aged 35 to 49 with acute or convalescent COVID-19. Source material: peripheral blood. The CDR3 spells CASSRPGQGFLGELFF. The CDR3, as DNA: TGTGCCAGCTCTCGGCCGGGACAGGGATTTCTCGGGGAGCTGTTTTTT.